The T cell receptor (beta chain) described here comes from a study of cytomegalovirus exposure and HLA in healthy donors. The V and J ends lost 5 bases and 0 bases, in that order; junction bases with no gene match: 10. There are 17 residues in the CDR3. In germline, CDR1 is SNHLY, CDR2 FYNNEI. The PCR contained 60 Vbeta and 13 Jbeta primers. The data were produced by immunoSEQ multiplex PCR, yet TCRdb's version contains in-frame clones alone and is incomplete. The sample has over 150,000 clones; roughly 80% are singletons. The chain links TRBV2 to TRBJ1-3; TRBD1 matches 7 bases. This TCR came from a boy aged 2-15 years in good health and CMV-seronegative. Sequencing used PBMCs. CDR3 amino acids: CASSTQGDSHSGNTIYF. DNA of the CDR3: TGTGCCAGCAGTACCCAGGGGGACAGCCACTCTGGAAACACCATATATTTT.